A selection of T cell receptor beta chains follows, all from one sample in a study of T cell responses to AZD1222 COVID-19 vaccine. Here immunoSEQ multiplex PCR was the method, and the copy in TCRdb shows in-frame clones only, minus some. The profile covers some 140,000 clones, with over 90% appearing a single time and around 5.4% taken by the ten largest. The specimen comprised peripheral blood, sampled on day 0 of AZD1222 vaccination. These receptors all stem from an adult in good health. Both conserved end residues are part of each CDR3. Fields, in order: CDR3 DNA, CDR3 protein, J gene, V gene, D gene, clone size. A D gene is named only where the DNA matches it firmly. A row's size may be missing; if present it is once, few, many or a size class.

TGTGCCAGCAGTTCCTCGAGAGCGGGGGTAAGGACTGAAGCTTTCTTT	CASSSSRAGVRTEAFF	TRBJ1-1	TRBV6-5	-	-
TGTGCCAGCAGCTTAGATCCGACAGGGAATCAGCCCCAGCATTTT	CASSLDPTGNQPQHF	TRBJ1-5	TRBV5-4	TRBD1	-
TGTGCCAGCAGTCGGACAGGCTTGAACACTGAAGCTTTCTTT	CASSRTGLNTEAFF	TRBJ1-1	TRBV27	TRBD1	-
TGCAGCGTTGAATCCGGACAGGGTACAGATACGCAGTATTTT	CSVESGQGTDTQYF	TRBJ2-3	TRBV29-1	TRBD1	-
TGTGCCAGCAGTTTAGTGGGACAAGTCTTATATGGCTACACCTTC	CASSLVGQVLYGYTF	TRBJ1-2	TRBV28	-	-
TGTGCCACCAGTGATCTGGGACAAACAGATACGCAGTATTTT	CATSDLGQTDTQYF	TRBJ2-3	TRBV24-1	-	-
TGTGCCAGCAGCTTAGTGCGGGGGGGCACAGATACGCAGTATTTT	CASSLVRGGTDTQYF	TRBJ2-3	TRBV7-6	TRBD2	-
TGTGCCAGCAGCCCGGGAGGACAGACCACCGGGGAGCTGTTTTTT	CASSPGGQTTGELFF	TRBJ2-2	TRBV5-4	-	-
TGTGCCAGTAGTATTGGTTGGGGAGACAATGTTGCGGCTGAAGCTTTCTTT	CASSIGWGDNVAAEAFF	TRBJ1-1	TRBV19	-	-
TGTGCCAGCAGTTTTCCGGGGGGGGAGCAGTACTTC	CASSFPGGEQYF	TRBJ2-7	TRBV28	TRBD2	once
TGTGCCACCAGTGCCGGGACTGGCTACGAGCAGTACTTC	CATSAGTGYEQYF	TRBJ2-7	TRBV24-1	-	-
TGTGCCAGCAGACCTTCGGTCACAGATACGCAGTATTTT	CASRPSVTDTQYF	TRBJ2-3	TRBV12-3/TRBV12-4	-	-
TGCGCCAGCAGCCCGCAGGGTTCTCAGCCCCAGCATTTT	CASSPQGSQPQHF	TRBJ1-5	TRBV5-1	-	once
TGCGCCAGCAGCGACGGGACAGGGAACACTGAAGCTTTCTTT	CASSDGTGNTEAFF	TRBJ1-1	TRBV5-1	TRBD1	-
TGTGCCAGCAGTTTACGGGGGGGATCTCAGCCCCAGCATTTT	CASSLRGGSQPQHF	TRBJ1-5	TRBV27	-	-
TGTGCCAGCAGCGTCAGGGTGAACACTGAAGCTTTCTTT	CASSVRVNTEAFF	TRBJ1-1	TRBV9	-	-
TGTGCCAGTAGTATGGGGGGGTCAATTAGCACAGATACGCAGTATTTT	CASSMGGSISTDTQYF	TRBJ2-3	TRBV19	TRBD2	-
TGTGCCAGCAGCTTAATTCCTAGGCAAAGCTCCTATAATTCACCCCTCCACTTT	CASSLIPRQSSYNSPLHF	TRBJ1-6	TRBV7-2	-	-
TGTGCCAGCAGTTTACCTGCCTATTCAGACAGCCCCTGGGGCTACACCTTC	CASSLPAYSDSPWGYTF	TRBJ1-2	TRBV28	-	once
TGTGCCAGCAGTCAACATAAATCAGATACGCAGTATTTT	CASSQHKSDTQYF	TRBJ2-3	TRBV2	-	-
TGTGCCAGCAGCTTAGAGGCTAGAGTCAATGAGCAGTTCTTC	CASSLEARVNEQFF	TRBJ2-1	TRBV7-9	-	-
TGTGCCAGCAGCTTAGATTCGCGGGTGGGCTCCTACAATGAGCAGTTCTTC	CASSLDSRVGSYNEQFF	TRBJ2-1	TRBV11-3	-	once
TGTGCCAGCAGCATCGAGGGCAGGGGTGGGTCCTACACCTTC	CASSIEGRGGSYTF	TRBJ1-2	TRBV9	-	-
TGTGCCAGCTCACCAATTCTTTTCGGCGAGCAGTACTTC	CASSPILFGEQYF	TRBJ2-7	TRBV18	-	-
TGTGCCAGCAGCTTAACCCCGTCAGGGGGAAGGACTGAAGCTTTCTTT	CASSLTPSGGRTEAFF	TRBJ1-1	TRBV7-3	TRBD1	once
TGCGCCAGCAGCTTGGTGACAGTAGAGACCCAGTACTTC	CASSLVTVETQYF	TRBJ2-5	TRBV5-1	-	-
TGTGCCATCAGGGGACAGGCCTACGAGCAGTACTTC	CAIRGQAYEQYF	TRBJ2-7	TRBV10-3	TRBD1	-
TGTGCCACCAGCAGAGGGGGGGAATCGTTCTATGGCTACACCTTC	CATSRGGESFYGYTF	TRBJ1-2	TRBV15	-	once
TGTGCCAGCAGTCTCTCAAACCCCCGGGAGCCCCAGCATTTT	CASSLSNPREPQHF	TRBJ1-5	TRBV7-9	-	-
TGCGCCAGCTCAGGGACCTACAATGAGCAGTTCTTC	CASSGTYNEQFF	TRBJ2-1	TRBV10-1	-	-
TGTGCCAGCAAGGGGGGAGGGTCCCGCAAAGAGACCCAGTACTTC	CASKGGGSRKETQYF	TRBJ2-5	TRBV27	-	-
TGTGCCAGCAGCTTAGGTCTGGAACACTCTGGGGCCAACGTCCTGACTTTC	CASSLGLEHSGANVLTF	TRBJ2-6	TRBV7-6	-	-
TGTGCCAGCAGCTCGAGACAGGGTCGCTACAATGAGCAGTTCTTC	CASSSRQGRYNEQFF	TRBJ2-1	TRBV11-3	TRBD1	-
TGTGCCAGCAGCTTACCTAGCCCGGGGGGCGCTCCCACAGATACGCAGTATTTT	CASSLPSPGGAPTDTQYF	TRBJ2-3	TRBV7-9	-	-
TGTGCCAGCAGTTACAGGGGACACATCTACGAGCAGTACTTC	CASSYRGHIYEQYF	TRBJ2-7	TRBV6-2/TRBV6-3	-	-
TGTGCCAGCAGTTTCATCAGGGACCGCGGCGAAGGAGATACGCAGTATTTT	CASSFIRDRGEGDTQYF	TRBJ2-3	TRBV28	-	-
TGTGCCAGCAGCGGGACAGGAAAAGCTTTCTTT	CASSGTGKAFF	TRBJ1-1	TRBV12-3/TRBV12-4	TRBD1	-
TGTGCCAGCAGTTACTTCTACAATGAGCAGTTCTTC	CASSYFYNEQFF	TRBJ2-1	TRBV6-2/TRBV6-3	-	once
TGTGCCAGCAGTTTAGTCGAGAATAGCAATCAGCCCCAGCATTTT	CASSLVENSNQPQHF	TRBJ1-5	TRBV27	-	-
TGTGCCAGCAGCTCGCCAGGGTCTGAAGCTTTCTTT	CASSSPGSEAFF	TRBJ1-1	TRBV7-6	-	-
TGTGCCAGCAGCTTAGACCCGACCGGGCCGGGTTCACCCCTCCACTTT	CASSLDPTGPGSPLHF	TRBJ1-6	TRBV7-6	-	-
TGTGCCAGCAGCTTCGGGACCGAGGCTGGAAACACCATATATTTT	CASSFGTEAGNTIYF	TRBJ1-3	TRBV9	-	-
TGTGCCAGCAGCCAAGATCTATGGGAGGCGGGCACTGAAGCTTTCTTT	CASSQDLWEAGTEAFF	TRBJ1-1	TRBV14	-	-